Listed here are 13 T cell receptor beta chains from one sample, sequenced in a study of blood T cell repertoires in COVID-19. Data came from immunoSEQ multiplex PCR; TCRdb stores just in-frame clones and leaves some out. The sample shows roughly 280,000 clones, 80% to 85% of them seen only once. The sequenced material came from peripheral blood. The receptors derive from a man aged 55 to 69 with acute or convalescent COVID-19.

Notes on this clone: A junction end diverges from the germline sequence, so it may reflect a read error. The J gene is TRBJ1-2, the V gene TRBV18, with 7 bases identical to TRBD1. This CDR3 contains 18 residues. Germline V CDR1 and CDR2: KGHSH, LQKENI. CDR3: CASSRSGDSAILHSVLPF. The CDR3 nucleotides read TGTGCCAGCTCACGCTCGGGGGACAGCGCCATTCTCCACTCTGTCCTCCCCTTC.

This chain uses TRBV6-6 with TRBJ2-3; 9 bases are a match to TRBD1. This CDR3 comprises 13 residues. V lost 6 bases to trimming and J lost 9 bases; unmatched junction nucleotides: 7. CDR1 is MNHNY, CDR2 SVGAGI, per germline (reference sequence). The CDR3 bases are TGTGCCAGCAGCGACAGGGGGGGGCGAACGCAGTATTTT. Amino acids: CASSDRGGRTQYF.

The genes are TRBV6-5 and TRBJ2-7, with 10 bases that match TRBD1. V shed 2 bases, J shed 0 bases, and the junction held 1 base outside the gene matches. The germline V gene has CDR1 MNHEY and CDR2 SVGAGI. There are 15 residues in the CDR3. Here the CDR3 reads CASSYGDRGSYEQYF. CDR3 DNA sequence: TGTGCCAGCAGTTACGGGGACAGGGGCTCCTACGAGCAGTACTTC.

The chain has TRBV6-5 and TRBJ1-1, with D maybe TRBD1 (6 bases). The CDR3 consists of 15 residues. V lost 6 bases and J 7 bases, leaving 21 bases between the germline ends. Germline V gives CDR1 MNHEY, CDR2 SVGAGI. The CDR3, as DNA: TGTGCCAGCAGAAGGACAGTCACGGCCCCGGGTGAAGCTTTCTTT. As protein: CASRRTVTAPGEAFF.

This chain links TRBV5-1 with TRBJ2-5; 11 bases map to TRBD2. CDR1 and CDR2 from the germline V gene are SGHRS and YFSETQ. This CDR3 has 16 residues. V shed 2 bases and J 5 bases; nucleotides not matched to a gene: 8. CDR3 sequence reads: CASSLSGTSGRETQYF. CDR3 DNA sequence: TGCGCCAGCAGCTTATCCGGGACTAGCGGTCGTGAGACCCAGTACTTC.

The V and J genes are TRBV6-6 and TRBJ2-7; D perhaps matches TRBD1 (7 bases). With 7 bases removed from V and 4 bases from J, the gap between germline ends came to 17 bases. The CDR3 is 14 amino acids. CDR1 is MNHNY, CDR2 SVGAGI, per germline (reference sequence). CDR3 in amino acids: CASKPTGAGYEQYF. The CDR3, as DNA: TGTGCCAGCAAACCTACAGGGGCGGGGTACGAGCAGTACTTC.

The chain couples TRBV6-4 to TRBJ1-5; TRBD1 matches at 8 bases. CDR3 size: 15 residues. Germline V lookup: CDR1 MRHNA, CDR2 SNTAGT. Trimming removed 8 bases from V and 3 bases from J; junction bases left unmatched: 9. CDR3 sequence: CASGGAGGHNQPQHF. In DNA form, the CDR3 reads TGTGCCAGCGGAGGGGCAGGGGGCCACAATCAGCCCCAGCATTTT.

The chain has TRBV4-2 and TRBJ2-1; 7 nucleotides line up with TRBD2. The CDR3 runs 15 residues. Germline loops: CDR1 LGHNA, CDR2 YNFKEQ. V gave up 0 bases and J gave up 7 bases; unmatched junction bases: 6. The CDR3 loop is CASSQDHGGRNEQFF. CDR3 nucleotides: TGTGCCAGCAGCCAAGATCACGGGGGGAGGAATGAGCAGTTCTTC.

CDR3 sequence (DNA): TGTGCCAGCAGCCGTATCCCGGGACAGGGGAACGACGAGCAGTACTTC. The encoded protein is CASSRIPGQGNDEQYF. This rearrangement joins TRBV6-2 or TRBV6-3 to TRBJ2-7; 10 nucleotides line up with TRBD1. The CDR3 has 16 residues. In germline, CDR1 is MNHEY, CDR2 SVGEGT. V lost 6 bases, J lost 5 bases, and 13 bases stayed unmatched.

The chain uses TRBV14 and TRBJ2-7; 7 nucleotides match TRBD1. CDR1 SGHDN and CDR2 FVKESK come from the germline V gene. This CDR3 has 14 amino acids. The ends lost 3 bases at V and 7 bases at J; junction bases unmatched: 9. The CDR3 reads CASSQGQYLGEQYF. The CDR3 bases are TGTGCCAGCAGCCAGGGACAGTACCTTGGAGAGCAGTACTTC.

This clone was detected only once. This sequence joins TRBV11-2 and TRBJ2-5; D not certain. V gave up 2 bases and J gave up 5 bases, with 9 bases separating them. Germline CDR1 is SGHAT and CDR2 is FQNNGV. The CDR3 is 13 amino acids. The CDR3 here is CASSLRRAETQYF. As DNA, the CDR3 is TGTGCCAGCAGCTTACGTCGAGCGGAGACCCAGTACTTC. The full variable domain, completed using reference TRBV11-2 and TRBJ2-5, is EAGVAQSPRYKIIEKRQSVAFWCNPISGHATLYWYQQILGQGPKLLIQFQNNGVVDDSQLPKDRFSAERLKGVDSTLKIQPAKLEDSAVYLCASSLRRAETQYFGPGTRLLVL.

The chain is built from TRBV6-6 and TRBJ2-5, with 9 bases lining up with TRBD1. The V and J ends lost 2 bases and 4 bases, in that order; junction bases with no gene match: 8. The CDR3 has 16 amino acids. The germline gives CDR1 MNHNY, CDR2 SVGAGI (reference sequence). The CDR3 bases are TGTGCCAGCAGTTACGCGCCGGGACAGGGAGTAGAGACCCAGTACTTC. This translates into CASSYAPGQGVETQYF.

The chain has TRBV6-5 and TRBJ1-2, with unresolved D. Between the trimmed V and J ends, which lost 6 bases and 3 bases, there was a span of 17 bases. The CDR3 is made up of 15 amino acids. CDR1 and CDR2 from the germline V gene are MNHEY and SVGAGI. The CDR3 region is CASRTGSEAYYGYTF. Here the CDR3 DNA reads TGTGCCAGCAGAACGGGGTCGGAGGCATACTATGGCTACACCTTC.